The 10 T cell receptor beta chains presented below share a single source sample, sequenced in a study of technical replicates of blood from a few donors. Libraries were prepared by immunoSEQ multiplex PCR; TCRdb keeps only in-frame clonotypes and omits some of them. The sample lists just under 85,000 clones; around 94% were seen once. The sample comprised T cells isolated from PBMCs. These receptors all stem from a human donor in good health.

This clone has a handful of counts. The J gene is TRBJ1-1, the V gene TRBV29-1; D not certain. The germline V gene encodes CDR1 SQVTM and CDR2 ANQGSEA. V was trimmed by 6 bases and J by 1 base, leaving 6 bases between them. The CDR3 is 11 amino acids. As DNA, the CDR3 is TGCAGCGTAGCATGGAACACTGAAGCTTTCTTT. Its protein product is CSVAWNTEAFF.

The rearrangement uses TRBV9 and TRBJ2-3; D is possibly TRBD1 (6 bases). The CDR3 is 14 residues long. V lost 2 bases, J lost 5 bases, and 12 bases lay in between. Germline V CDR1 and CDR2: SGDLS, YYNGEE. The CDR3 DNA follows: TGTGCCAGCAGCGTCAGGGGTTGGGGAGATACGCAGTATTTT. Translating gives CASSVRGWGDTQYF.

CDR3 amino acids: CASRLGLSYNQPQHF. Written as DNA, the CDR3 is TGTGCCAGCCGCCTAGGACTGTCCTACAATCAGCCCCAGCATTTT. The V call is TRBV27, the J call TRBJ1-5; the D is unclear. The CDR3 is made up of 15 amino acids. Trimming pared 8 bases from V and 3 bases from J, leaving 17 bases between. Germline V gene data show CDR1 as MNHEY and CDR2 as SMNVEV (reference sequence).

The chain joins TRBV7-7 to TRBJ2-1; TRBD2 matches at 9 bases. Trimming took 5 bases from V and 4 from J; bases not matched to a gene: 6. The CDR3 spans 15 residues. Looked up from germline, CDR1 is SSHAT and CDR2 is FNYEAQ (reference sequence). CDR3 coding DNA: TGTGCCAGCAGCCACGGACTAGCGAGATACAATGAGCAGTTCTTC. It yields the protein CASSHGLARYNEQFF.

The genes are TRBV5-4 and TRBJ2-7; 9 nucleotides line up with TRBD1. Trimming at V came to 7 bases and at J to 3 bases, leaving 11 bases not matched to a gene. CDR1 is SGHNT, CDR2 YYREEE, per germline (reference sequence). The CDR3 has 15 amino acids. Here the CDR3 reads CASSPPGQGYYEQYF. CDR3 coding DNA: TGTGCCAGCTCACCTCCGGGACAGGGATACTACGAGCAGTACTTC.

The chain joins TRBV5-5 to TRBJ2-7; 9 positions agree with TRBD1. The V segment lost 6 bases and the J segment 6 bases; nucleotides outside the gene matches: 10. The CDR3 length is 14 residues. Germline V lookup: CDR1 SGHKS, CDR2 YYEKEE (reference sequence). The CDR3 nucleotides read TGTGCCAGCATTTCCCGGACAGGGGTGGGCGAGCAGTACTTC. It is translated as CASISRTGVGEQYF.

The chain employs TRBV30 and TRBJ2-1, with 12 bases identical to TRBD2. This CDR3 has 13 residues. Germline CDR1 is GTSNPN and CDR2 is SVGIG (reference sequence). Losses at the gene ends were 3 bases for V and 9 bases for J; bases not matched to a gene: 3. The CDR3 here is CAWRASGGGEQFF. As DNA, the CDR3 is TGTGCCTGGAGAGCTAGCGGGGGGGGTGAGCAGTTCTTC. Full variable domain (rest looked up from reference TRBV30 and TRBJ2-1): SQTIHQWPATLVQPVGSPLSLECTVEGTSNPNLYWYRQAAGRGLQLLFYSVGIGQISSEVPQNLSASRPQDRQFILSSKKLLLSDSGFYLCAWRASGGGEQFFGPGTRLTVL.

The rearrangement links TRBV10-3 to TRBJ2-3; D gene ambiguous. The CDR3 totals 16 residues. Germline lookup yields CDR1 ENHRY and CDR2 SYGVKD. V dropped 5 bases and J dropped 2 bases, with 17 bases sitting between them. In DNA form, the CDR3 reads TGTGCCATCAGTCCATATCCGGGTAGAAACACAGATACGCAGTATTTT. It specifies CAISPYPGRNTDTQYF.

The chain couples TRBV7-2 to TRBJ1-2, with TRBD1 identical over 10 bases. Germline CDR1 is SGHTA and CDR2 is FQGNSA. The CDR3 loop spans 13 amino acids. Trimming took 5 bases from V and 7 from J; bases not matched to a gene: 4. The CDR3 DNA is TGTGCCAGCAGCGGGGACAGGGGCGGTGGCTACACCTTC. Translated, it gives CASSGDRGGGYTF. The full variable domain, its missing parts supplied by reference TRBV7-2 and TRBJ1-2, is GAGVSQSPSNKVTEKGKDVELRCDPISGHTALYWYRQSLGQGLEFLIYFQGNSAPDKSGLPSDRFSAERTGGSVSTLTIQRTQQEDSAVYLCASSGDRGGGYTFGSGTRLTVV.

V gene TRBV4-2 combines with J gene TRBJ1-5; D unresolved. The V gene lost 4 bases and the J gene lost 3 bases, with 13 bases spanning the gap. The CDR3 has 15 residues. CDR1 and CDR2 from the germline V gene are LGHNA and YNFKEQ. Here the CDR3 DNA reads TGTGCCAGCAGCCCTACCCGATCGGTCAATCAGCCCCAGCATTTT. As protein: CASSPTRSVNQPQHF.